The T cell receptor beta chain under discussion was sequenced for a study of shared T cell receptors in the human thymus (dated by TCRdb to the early 2020s). In the study overall: The study investigated the way shared, self-reactive T-cell receptor alpha chains are produced in the human thymus.

Library preparation used the immunoSEQ multiplex PCR assay. Not all clones reach the TCRdb copy of this immuneACCESS table, which keeps in-frame sequences only. Checked studies attribute under half of the gap to unresolved V genes and leave the rest unexplained. The sample includes approximately 730,000 clones, with approximately 85% observed a single time. Over 0.008% of the sample goes to the ten largest clones. V sheds 1 base and J sheds 3 bases, leaving 9 bases between their ends. The germline V gene provides CDR1 SGHAT and CDR2 FQNNGV. From the cysteine up to the phenylalanine, the CDR3 has a length of 14 residues. The CDR3 DNA has 42 bases and is translated from base 1. For this clone: Its target antigen remains unknown. No much larger clone is present one base from it, and per-base qualities are unavailable.

The sample was also linked to a second study, of human thymus T cells. According to the second study: In Finland, the donors were immunologically healthy infants who were having open corrective cardiac surgery for congenital heart defects. Thymus tissue was obtained as surgical resects removed during corrective cardiac surgery. Biased V and J gene segment usage appeared to be present in both thymic and peripheral blood repertoires. According to the related research, thymic TCR repertoires were highly overlapping among unrelated individuals. The study characterized TCR alpha and beta repertoires from roughly 8 infant thymus samples and a few related peripheral blood samples. The infant donors were about 7 to 250 days old, and the cohort included six males and two females. Thymocytes were freed from the tissue by mechanical means and kept at -70 degrees C as pellets of roughly 8.5-31 million cells. A QIAsymphony instrument was used to extract genomic DNA from the frozen cell pellets. The immunoSEQ multiplex PCR assay was used to amplify the TCRB and TCRAD loci from a standardized quantity of quality-controlled genomic DNA. The V(D)J region was spanned by amplicons of a length sufficient to cover the CDR3 and to identify V and J genes. Through the commercial immunoSEQ service, the amplicons were sequenced on an Illumina platform. Primer bias and sequencing errors were corrected using previously described methods, and TCRAD and TCRB definitions followed the IMGT database. Repertoires were analysed with immunoSEQ Analyzer 3.0 and VDJTools, covering basic statistics, V/J segment usage, diversity estimates, rarefaction and pairwise overlap. Diversity was estimated with Chao1, ChaoE, Efron-Thisted, Shannon and inverse Simpson indices, and also on datasets down-sampled to the smallest sample. Repertoire overlap was assessed by strict matching of CDR3 nucleotide sequence, V gene and J gene, and clustering was done by Jaccard-based multidimensional scaling. On average, thymus samples gave around 810,000 unique TCRB clonotypes, whereas blood samples gave approximately 84,000.

The sequenced sample was thymocytes. The rearrangement combines TRBV11-2 with TRBJ1-2; too little of a D gene remains to name it. This receptor was taken from a girl less than two years old with a congenital heart defect. Donor details come from another sample of the same person, matched by shared clones. The DNA sequence follows: TGTGCCAGCAGCTTAGTCACACCCGACTATGGCTACACCTTC. This sequence encodes CASSLVTPDYGYTF.